These T cell receptor beta chains were read from a single sample in a study of Graves' ophthalmopathy and Graves' hyperthyroidism. TCRdb redid the calling of the multiplex PCR reads with MiXCR, one entry per CDR3 protein. The table records roughly 480,000 distinct CDR3 sequences, approximately 15% of them present only once. Specimen: blood. The receptors here all came from a woman aged 30 to 39 with Graves' ophthalmopathy. The CDR3 runs from the conserved cysteine through the conserved F or W.

V gene	J gene	CDR3 protein
TRBV2	TRBJ1-2	CASSAGGGGYGYTF
TRBV9	TRBJ2-7	CASSVDGEQQYF
TRBV3-1	TRBJ1-2	CASSHGANNYGYTF
TRBV11-2	TRBJ2-7	CASSLEDFRSSYELYF
TRBV11-2	TRBJ1-5	CASSLEGQGNQPQHF
TRBV30	TRBJ2-7	CAWRTGQNPYEQYF
TRBV24-1	TRBJ2-7	CATNCRVTYEQYF
TRBV5-1	TRBJ2-7	CASSLGPGQPSYEQYF
TRBV5-1	TRBJ2-7	CASSLAMGNAIYEQYF
TRBV2	TRBJ2-6	CASSEVRGANVLTF
TRBV24-1	TRBJ2-5	CATSDGGRETQYF
TRBV7-8	TRBJ1-1	CASSPRPGQGSNTEAFF
TRBV14	TRBJ1-1	CASSQDLGMGTEAFF
TRBV6-1	TRBJ1-1	CASSENFKRVTEAFF
TRBV25-1	TRBJ2-7	CASSWEPYEQYF
TRBV6-1	TRBJ1-1	CTSSSHRNTEAFF